This T cell receptor beta chain was recovered during a study of CD8 T cells in ankylosing spondylitis. Whole-study results and caveats: Earlier reports found some motif variants in synovial fluid and blood in reactive arthritis. Ankylosing spondylitis blood appeared to carry a characteristic TCR beta motif of roughly eight highly homologous variants. CD8+ by phenotype, disease-linked clones were relatively rare in peripheral blood. Researchers reportedly found disease-linked clones significantly enriched in matched ankylosing spondylitis synovial fluid.

Trimming stripped 3 bases from V and 4 bases from J, with 13 bases between. The CDR3 spans 15 residues. In germline, CDR1 is SGHVS, CDR2 FNYEAQ. Notes on this clonotype: Its matching antigen is unknown.

TCRdb reprocessed the 5' RACE reads via MiXCR and lists one record per CDR3 protein. The sample yields 250,000 or so distinct CDR3 sequences, approximately 24% seen once. The chain couples TRBV7-6 to TRBJ1-3, with D tentatively TRBD1 (5 bases). This TCR was recovered from a male donor with ankylosing spondylitis or in good health (not recorded which). What was sequenced was blood, either unsorted or a sorted T cell fraction (not recorded which). This CDR3 reads CASSFGGAPGNTIYF. CDR3 sequence (DNA): TGTGCCAGCAGCTTTGGAGGGGCGCCCGGAAACACCATATATTTT.